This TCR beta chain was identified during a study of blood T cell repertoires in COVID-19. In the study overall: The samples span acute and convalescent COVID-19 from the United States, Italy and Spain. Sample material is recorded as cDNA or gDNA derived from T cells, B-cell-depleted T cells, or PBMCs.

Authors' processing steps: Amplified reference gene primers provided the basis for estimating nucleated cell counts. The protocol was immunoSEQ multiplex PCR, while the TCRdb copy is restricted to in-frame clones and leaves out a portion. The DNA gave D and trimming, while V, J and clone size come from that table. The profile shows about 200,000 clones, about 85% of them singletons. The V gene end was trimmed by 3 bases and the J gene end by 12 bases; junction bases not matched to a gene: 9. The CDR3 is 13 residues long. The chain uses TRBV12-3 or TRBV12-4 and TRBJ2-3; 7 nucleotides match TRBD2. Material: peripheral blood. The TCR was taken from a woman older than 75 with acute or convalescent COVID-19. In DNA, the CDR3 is TGTGCCAGCAGTTTGGGTGCCGGGACTATCCAGTATTTT. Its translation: CASSLGAGTIQYF.